A selection of T cell receptor beta chains follows, all from one sample in a study of tumor-infiltrating lymphocytes in primary liver carcinoma. MiXCR, run by TCRdb on the multiplex PCR reads, gives a single entry per CDR3 protein. The table includes more than 75,000 distinct CDR3 sequences, about three quarters detected once. Material for sequencing was liver tumor tissue from sampling region 1. These receptors came from a man aged 35 to 55 with primary liver carcinoma and hepatitis B virus infection. The CDR3 runs from the conserved cysteine through the conserved F or W. D genes are given only for firm matches. The size of a clone is reported for some rows only, either as once, few or many, or as a class for expanded clones.

D gene	V gene	clone size	J gene	CDR3 protein	CDR3 DNA
TRBD2	TRBV5-6	.	TRBJ2-5	CTSSLGGTSGKKTQYF	TGTACCAGCAGCTTGGGTGGGACTAGCGGGAAGAAGACCCAGTACTTC
TRBD2	TRBV14	many	TRBJ2-5	CASSQGLAGVETQYF	TGTGCCAGCAGCCAAGGACTAGCGGGAGTCGAGACCCAGTACTTC
TRBD1	TRBV28	.	TRBJ1-5	CASSLQYRGLQPRHF	TGTGCCAGCAGTTTACAGTACAGGGGGCTTCAGCCCCGGCATTTT
.	TRBV6-1	.	TRBJ2-2	CASSVGQGAIGGELFF	TGTGCCAGCAGTGTGGGACAAGGGGCGATTGGCGGGGAGCTGTTTTTT
TRBD2	TRBV20-1	.	TRBJ2-1	CSAGGRYSYNEQFF	TGCAGTGCTGGCGGGAGGTACTCCTACAATGAGCAGTTCTTC
TRBD1	TRBV12-3/TRBV12-4	.	TRBJ1-5	CASNSQGPWSNQPQHF	TGTGCCAGCAATTCACAGGGGCCTTGGAGCAATCAGCCCCAGCATTTT
.	TRBV6-5	many	TRBJ1-1	CASRRQRNTEAFF	TGTGCCAGCAGACGACAGCGGAACACTGAAGCTTTCTTT
.	TRBV6-5	.	TRBJ2-6	CASSLWTRMKAGVNVLTF	TGTGCCAGCAGTCTTTGGACGAGGATGAAAGCTGGGGTCAACGTCCTGACTTTC
.	TRBV28	.	TRBJ2-7	CTSSPTHAPYEQYF	TGTACCAGCAGTCCGACCCACGCACCTTACGAGCAGTACTTC
TRBD1	TRBV12-3/TRBV12-4	.	TRBJ1-5	CVSSSSQGGNQSQHF	TGTGTCAGCAGCTCCTCACAGGGGGGCAATCAGTCCCAGCATTTT
.	TRBV6-5	.	TRBJ1-3	CASSYSSAGNTTYF	TGCGCCAGCAGTTACTCGTCGGCTGGAAACACCACATATTTT
TRBD2	TRBV11-2	.	TRBJ2-1	CASSFRLAVDSNKQFF	TGTGCCAGCAGCTTTCGACTAGCGGTAGATTCCAATAAGCAGTTCTTC
.	TRBV11-1	.	TRBJ2-1	CASSSGRANEQFF	TGTGCCAGTAGCTCGGGCCGGGCAAATGAGCAGTTCTTC
TRBD1	TRBV10-3	.	TRBJ1-4	CAISGSPGQSNERPFF	TGTGCCATCAGTGGCTCACCGGGACAGAGTAATGAAAGACCGTTTTTT
.	TRBV20-1	.	TRBJ2-7	CSARDRDPYEQYF	TGCAGTGCTAGAGACAGGGACCCCTACGAGCAGTACTTC
.	TRBV30	many	TRBJ2-7	CAWSPRGTPLRPQYF	TGTGCCTGGAGTCCTAGGGGGACCCCACTCAGACCGCAGTACTTC
TRBD1	TRBV7-8	once	TRBJ1-2	CASRSSTLRDSYGYTF	TGTGCCAGCAGATCATCAACGCTCCGGGACAGCTATGGCTACACCTTT
.	TRBV5-1	.	TRBJ1-5	CASGYGDGGQPQHF	TGCGCCAGCGGCTATGGGGACGGGGGTCAGCCTCAGCATTTT
TRBD1	TRBV5-4	.	TRBJ1-1	CVSSFGAGTVNTEAFF	TGTGTCAGCAGCTTTGGGGCCGGGACAGTGAACACTGAAGCTTTCTTT
.	TRBV10-3	.	TRBJ2-5	CAIMEAGTQYF	TGTGCCATCATGGAGGCAGGGACCCAGTACTTC
TRBD1	TRBV28	many	TRBJ2-5	CASGLTGDETQYF	TGTGCCAGCGGATTGACAGGGGATGAGACCCAGTACTTC
TRBD1	TRBV13	.	TRBJ1-2	CANSLGQGSTF	TGTGCCAACAGCTTAGGACAGGGCTCCACTTTC
TRBD1	TRBV6-5	many	TRBJ2-7	CASSYMVGQGVYEQYF	TGTGCCAGCAGTTACATGGTGGGACAGGGGGTCTACGAGCAGTACTTC
.	TRBV7-8	.	TRBJ2-3	CANSLAQLRTDTQYF	TGTGCCAACAGCCTGGCCCAGCTTCGCACAGATACGCAGTATTTT
.	TRBV11-2	.	TRBJ1-1	CVSSPGGRGAASDTEAFF	TGTGTCAGCAGCCCGGGGGGCAGAGGGGCGGCTAGCGACACTGAAGCTTTCTTT
.	TRBV6-5	many	TRBJ2-3	CASRSFGQANTQYF	TGTGCCAGCAGGTCGTTCGGGCAGGCAAATACGCAGTATTTT
.	TRBV12-3/TRBV12-4	many	TRBJ2-7	CASSPGEYEQYF	TGTGCCAGCAGTCCAGGGGAATACGAGCAGTACTTC
TRBD2	TRBV20-1	many	TRBJ2-3	CSASGRAKDTQYF	TGCAGTGCTAGCGGGAGGGCCAAAGATACGCAGTATTTT
TRBD2	TRBV4-2	.	TRBJ2-1	CASRPTETSDNEQFF	TGTGCCAGTAGGCCAACCGAGACTAGCGACAATGAGCAGTTCTTC
.	TRBV28	many	TRBJ2-1	CASSGAGGRNEQFF	TGTGCCAGCAGTGGGGCAGGGGGGCGTAATGAGCAGTTCTTC
.	TRBV6-1	once	TRBJ1-6	CASIGWPNNSPLHF	TGTGCCAGCATTGGATGGCCAAATAATTCACCCCTCCACTTT
TRBD2	TRBV6-1	.	TRBJ2-1	CASSKWGLVVNEQFF	TGTGCCAGCAGCAAATGGGGACTAGTGGTCAATGAGCAGTTCTTC
.	TRBV6-5	.	TRBJ2-5	CAISSFRGETQYF	TGTGCCATTTCCTCGTTCCGGGGAGAGACCCAGTACTTC
.	TRBV10-1	medium-sized	TRBJ2-7	CASSEMQGSEQYF	TGCGCCAGCAGTGAGATGCAGGGTAGCGAGCAGTACTTC
.	TRBV7-9	many	TRBJ1-1	CASSPPAPRATEAFF	TGTGCCAGCAGCCCACCGGCACCTCGTGCCACTGAAGCTTTCTTT
.	TRBV6-2/TRBV6-3	.	TRBJ2-5	CARAPFSTSSETQYF	TGTGCCAGAGCCCCCTTTTCAACTAGTTCAGAGACCCAGTACTTC
.	TRBV5-1	few	TRBJ1-1	CASSLDQGRAEAFF	TGCGCCAGCAGCTTGGATCAGGGGAGGGCTGAAGCTTTCTTT
.	TRBV5-1	.	TRBJ2-2	CASSLEANTGELLF	TGCGCCAGCAGCTTGGAGGCGAACACCGGGGAGCTGTTGTTT
TRBD2	TRBV6-1	.	TRBJ2-3	CVSSEPASGPYNTDTQYF	TGTGTCAGTAGTGAACCAGCTAGCGGGCCGTATAACACAGATACGCAGTATTTT
.	TRBV24-1	.	TRBJ2-2	CATCDLGSPTGELFF	TGTGCCACCTGTGATCTAGGCTCACCTACCGGGGAGTTGTTCTTT
.	TRBV6-1	.	TRBJ2-1	CAGSEAGGLYNEQFF	TGTGCCGGCAGTGAAGCAGGGGGACTTTACAATGAGCAGTTCTTT
.	TRBV11-2	.	TRBJ2-1	CTSSVTGVYNEHFF	TGTACCAGCAGCGTGACAGGTGTTTACAATGAGCACTTCTTC
.	TRBV20-1	.	TRBJ2-1	CSAPKILNEQFF	TGCAGTGCTCCAAAGATCCTCAATGAGCAGTTCTTC
.	TRBV14	.	TRBJ1-1	CASRQGRAEAFF	TGTGCCAGCAGACAAGGCCGGGCTGAAGCATTCTTT
TRBD2	TRBV4-2	.	TRBJ2-7	CACSQTAGGTYGQYF	TGTGCCTGCAGCCAAACAGCGGGAGGGACCTACGGGCAGTACTTC
TRBD2	TRBV7-3	once	TRBJ2-1	CASSLQRTSSESNEQFF	TGTGCCAGCAGCCTCCAACGGACTAGCTCTGAGTCCAATGAGCAGTTCTTC
TRBD2	TRBV25-1	many	TRBJ2-5	CASSEPNKPGLAGGGETQYF	TGTGCCAGCAGTGAACCGAACAAACCGGGACTAGCGGGAGGGGGTGAGACCCAGTACTTC
.	TRBV6-5	many	TRBJ2-1	CASSQSGGTYNEQFF	TGTGCCAGCAGTCAAAGCGGCGGTACTTACAATGAGCAGTTCTTC
TRBD2	TRBV11-2	.	TRBJ2-1	CASSSRPSGRIYELFF	TGCGCCAGCAGTTCGCGCCCCAGCGGGAGGATCTATGAGCTGTTCTTC
.	TRBV4-1	.	TRBJ1-1	CASSRTGSPEALF	TGCGCCAGTAGCCGTACCGGGTCCCCTGAAGCTTTGTTT
.	TRBV4-1	.	TRBJ2-5	CARRGVGETQYF	TGCGCCAGGAGGGGAGTGGGAGAGACTCAGTACTTC
.	TRBV10-3	.	TRBJ2-7	CVMIRDDSAQYF	TGTGTCATGATCCGAGATGACTCAGCGCAGTACTTC
TRBD2	TRBV5-4	.	TRBJ2-1	CASSVRLAGYNEQFF	TGTGCCAGCAGCGTTCGACTAGCGGGCTACAATGAGCAGTTCTTC